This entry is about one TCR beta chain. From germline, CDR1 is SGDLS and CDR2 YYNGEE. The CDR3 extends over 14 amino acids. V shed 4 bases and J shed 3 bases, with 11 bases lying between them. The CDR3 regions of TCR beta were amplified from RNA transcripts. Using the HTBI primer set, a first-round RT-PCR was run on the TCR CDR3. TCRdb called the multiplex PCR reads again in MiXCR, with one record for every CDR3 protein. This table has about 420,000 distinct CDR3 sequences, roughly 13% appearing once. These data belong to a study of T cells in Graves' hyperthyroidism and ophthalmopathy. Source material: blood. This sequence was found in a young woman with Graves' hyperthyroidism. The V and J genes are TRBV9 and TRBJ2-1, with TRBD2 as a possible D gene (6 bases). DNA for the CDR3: TGTGCCAGCAGCCCCGGGACTCACTACAATGAGCAGTTCTTC. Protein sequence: CASSPGTHYNEQFF. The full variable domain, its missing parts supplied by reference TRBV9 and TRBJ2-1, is DSGVTQTPKHLITATGQRVTLRCSPRSGDLSVYWYQQSLDQGLQFLIQYYNGEERAKGNILERFSAQQFPDLHSELNLSSLELGDSALYFCASSPGTHYNEQFFGPGTRLTVL.